This passage covers 14 T cell receptor beta chains from one sample sequenced in a study of metastatic and nonmetastatic thyroid tumors. TCRdb recomputed clones from the PCR reads via MiXCR. The sample yields about 39,000 clones, roughly 15% seen once. Ahead of thyroid surgery, no patient had received treatment of any kind. Specimen: blood. Receptors were obtained from a female donor with papillary thyroid cancer or a benign thyroid nodule (not recorded which). Some clones in this sample may be carry-over from other donors' samples.

This clone was observed a few times. A much larger clone differs by one base, so this may be a read error. The chain links TRBV30 to TRBJ2-3, with D possibly being TRBD1 or TRBD2 (6 bases each). The CDR3 sequence is 14 residues long. Germline V gene lookup returns CDR1 GTSNPN and CDR2 SVGIG (reference sequence). CDR3 loop: CAWDPRGATGTQYF. Here the CDR3 DNA reads TGTGCCTGGGACCCTAGGGGGGCCACAGGTACGCAGTATTTT.

This clone is categorized as medium-sized. The chain links TRBV28 to TRBJ2-7; D unclear. Germline-derived CDR1 and CDR2 are MDHEN and SYDVKM. Between the trimmed V and J ends, which lost 1 base and 3 bases, there was a span of 4 bases. This CDR3 is built from 12 residues. This CDR3 is CASSLLSYEQYF. The CDR3 bases are TGTGCCAGCAGTTTATTGAGCTACGAGCAGTACTTC.

This clone showed up many times. The chain recombines TRBV10-3 with TRBJ2-5; 11 positions match TRBD2. V dropped 9 bases and J dropped 1; count of bases not matched to a gene: 7. CDR1 and CDR2 from the germline V gene are ENHRY and SYGVKD. This CDR3 is built from 15 residues. The DNA of the CDR3 is TGTGCCATTGGGACTAGCGGAGGTCCCCAAGAGACCCAGTACTTC. Protein: CAIGTSGGPQETQYF.

A note on this clone: At one of its ends the junction is not consistent with the germline gene, which may arise from a read error. Other DNA sequences in this specimen translate into the identical CDR3. V and J are TRBV2 and TRBJ1-4, with a weak D call TRBD1 (5 bases). CDR3 length: 14 residues. Per germline, CDR1 SNHLY and CDR2 FYNNEI. The DNA for the CDR3 is TGTGCCAGCAGCTTCTTTGGGGCTTGGGAAAAGCTGTTTTTT. This sequence encodes CASSFFGAWEKLFF.

The chain carries TRBV12-3 or TRBV12-4 and TRBJ1-2; D possibly corresponds to TRBD1 (5 bases). CDR3 length: 13 residues. Trimming took 3 bases from V and 6 from J, leaving 11 bases between them. CDR3 sequence: CASSFGAGNGYTF. In nucleotides, the CDR3 is TGTGCCAGCAGTTTCGGGGCAGGGAATGGCTACACCTTC.

This clone was seen many times. Distinct nucleotide sequences in the sample also encode this CDR3. The rearrangement uses TRBV27 and TRBJ2-2; 9 bases match TRBD2. CDR1 is MNHEY, CDR2 SMNVEV, per germline (reference sequence). The CDR3 runs 18 residues. Germline trimming cut 3 bases from V and 2 bases from J; bases unmatched to any gene: 10. CDR3 protein: CASSFWSAGGINTGELFF. The CDR3 DNA sequence: TGTGCCAGCAGTTTTTGGTCGGCGGGAGGGATTAACACCGGGGAGCTGTTTTTT.

This clone occurred many times. V and J are TRBV27 and TRBJ2-5; 7 bases align to TRBD2. CDR3 length equals 13 residues. Germline V gives CDR1 MNHEY, CDR2 SMNVEV (reference sequence). The J segment lost 3 bases and the V segment lost 4 bases, leaving 2 bases of the junction unmatched. In DNA, the CDR3 is TGTGCCAGCAGTTGGGAGGGAGAAGAGACCCAGTACTTC. It codes for CASSWEGEETQYF.

The V gene is TRBV6-1, the J gene TRBJ2-5; D ambiguous. Trimming cost V 8 bases and J 2 bases, with 12 bases left between them. Germline assignment: CDR1 MNHNS and CDR2 SASEGT. The CDR3 sequence is 13 residues long. This chain's CDR3 is CASSPPAQETQYF. The CDR3 DNA reads TGTGCCAGCTCACCCCCGGCGCAAGAGACCCAGTACTTC.

V usage is TRBV6-1 and J usage is TRBJ2-6; D is unclear. The CDR3 is 15 residues long. V dropped 3 bases and J dropped 2 bases, with 8 bases sitting between them. The germline V gene has CDR1 MNHNS and CDR2 SASEGT. CDR3 in DNA: TGTGCCAGCAGTGATGGGGTGACTGGGGCCAACGTCCTGACTTTC. Protein sequence: CASSDGVTGANVLTF.

This clone was observed many times. As DNA, the CDR3 is TGTGCCAGTAGTATGGGGATAGGCTATGGCTACACCTTC. Its protein product is CASSMGIGYGYTF. The chain carries TRBV19 and TRBJ1-2, with D hard to call. V was pared by 3 bases and J by 4 bases, with 9 bases between. CDR3 length: 13 residues. The germline V gene has CDR1 LNHDA and CDR2 SQIVND (reference sequence).

To note about this clone: At one end the junction does not follow the germline gene, possibly because of a read error. The chain recombines TRBV2 with TRBJ1-2, with D unresolved. This CDR3 has 13 amino acids. Per germline, CDR1 SNHLY and CDR2 FYNNEI. CDR3 protein: CASSTRVSYGYTF. As DNA, the CDR3 is TGTGCGAGCAGTACACGGGTGTCCTATGGCTACACCTTC.

The chain employs TRBV11-2 and TRBJ2-3; D is possibly TRBD1 (7 bases). V was clipped by 1 base and J by 4 bases, with 18 bases between them. Per germline, CDR1 SGHAT and CDR2 FQNNGV. This CDR3 has 17 residues. The CDR3 here is CASSLGGGGWGADTQYF. CDR3 bases: TGTGCCAGCAGCTTAGGCGGAGGGGGCTGGGGTGCAGATACGCAGTATTTT.

This clone was recorded a few times. The rearrangement links TRBV11-2 to TRBJ1-2, with 7 positions matching TRBD1. The CDR3 runs to 17 residues. Germline V gene sequence: CDR1 SGHAT, CDR2 FQNNGV. Germline trimming cut 4 bases from V and 1 base from J; bases unmatched to any gene: 12. The CDR3 nucleotides are TGTGCCAGCAGCTCCTCCACGAGGACAGGTTATAACTATGGCTACACCTTC. As protein: CASSSSTRTGYNYGYTF.

This clone was picked up many times. Being one base from a much bigger clone, this may be a read error. Other DNA sequences from this sample encode an identical CDR3 as well. The gene calls are TRBV12-3 or TRBV12-4 and TRBJ1-1; TRBD1 aligns across 7 bases. This CDR3 spans 14 amino acids. The CDR3 spells CASSSGGLNTEAFF. CDR3 sequence (DNA): TGTGCCAGCAGTTCAGGGGGACTAAACACTGAAGCCTTCTTT.